What follows describes a single T cell receptor beta chain. What it recognizes is unknown. The data stem from a study of cytomegalovirus exposure and HLA in healthy donors. Study-wide points: Later analysis identified a missense DCLRE1C variant that was linked to TCR beta V- and J-gene trimming. Cytomegalovirus-associated TCR beta chains were listed, numbering roughly 150. One cluster of highly shared sequence variants probably arose as a sequencing artifact.

Sampled while nominally healthy, donors likely had unrecorded immune exposures. PCR was performed using 60 Vbeta and 13 Jbeta primers. Profiled with immunoSEQ multiplex PCR; TCRdb holds only in-frame clones, not every one. The sample holds 150,000 to 170,000 clones, about 68% seen once. The source is a man aged 25-45 years in good health and CMV-seronegative. Material: PBMCs.

The CDR3 DNA sequence: TGTGCCAGCCCCCAGGGCTCACCGAGCTCCTATAATTCACCCCTCCACTTT. This gives the protein CASPQGSPSSYNSPLHF. The V and J genes are TRBV21-1 and TRBJ1-6; the table's D call, TRBD1, has no DNA check behind it. TRBV21-1 is an annotated pseudogene. The length of the CDR3 is 17 residues.